This TCR beta chain is drawn from a study of cytomegalovirus exposure and HLA in healthy donors. Study summary: Of some 400 genotyped donors, roughly 76% grouped in the Caucasian-associated ancestry cluster.

The primer mix had 60 Vbeta and 13 Jbeta primers. Profiling relied on immunoSEQ multiplex PCR, and the TCRdb table lists in-frame clones only, not all of them. This sample has 150,000 to 200,000 clones, with approximately 80% found just once. CDR3 length: 13 residues. Trimming took 6 bases from V and 3 from J, leaving 9 bases between them. Germline V gene data show CDR1 as MNHEY and CDR2 as SMNVEV (reference sequence). The J gene is TRBJ1-5, the V gene TRBV27, with D maybe TRBD1 (5 bases). The source of this sequence is a woman between 45 and 65 years old in good health and CMV-seronegative. Specimen: PBMCs. The CDR3 DNA sequence: TGTGCCAGCAGGAAGACAGACAATCAGCCCCAGCATTTT. Translation: CASRKTDNQPQHF.